These 6 T cell receptor beta chains were sequenced from one sample in a study of blood T cell repertoires in COVID-19 (dated by TCRdb to 2020 to 2021). Preparation of the library involved the immunoSEQ multiplex PCR assay. In its TCRdb copy, this immuneACCESS table keeps in-frame sequences only and misses some clones. Where compared with another copy, unresolved V genes explain less than half of these, and the others have no known cause. For this sample there are a few hundred thousand clones; 85% to 90% appear just once. Together, the top ten hold 6.3% of the sample. Material for sequencing was peripheral blood. The receptors were sampled from a woman aged 45-60 years with COVID-19, enrolled during active disease.

The chain couples TRBV30 to TRBJ2-7; TRBD2 agrees at 7 bases. This CDR3 spans 15 amino acids. CDR1 and CDR2 from the germline V gene are GTSNPN and SVGIG (reference sequence). Trimming removed 4 bases from V and 0 bases from J; junction bases left unmatched: 9. Here the CDR3 reads CAWNPKRDLSYEQYF. CDR3 coding DNA: TGTGCCTGGAATCCCAAGCGGGACCTCTCCTACGAGCAGTACTTC. The variable domain in full, completed from reference TRBV30 and TRBJ2-7, reads SQTIHQWPATLVQPVGSPLSLECTVEGTSNPNLYWYRQAAGRGLQLLFYSVGIGQISSEVPQNLSASRPQDRQFILSSKKLLLSDSGFYLCAWNPKRDLSYEQYFGPGTRLTVT.

This rearrangement joins TRBV6-6 to TRBJ1-1, with TRBD1 matching 7 bases. The CDR3 consists of 12 residues. The trim removed 7 bases at V and 12 bases at J, leaving 11 bases unmatched. CDR1 is MNHNY, CDR2 SVGAGI, per germline (reference sequence). The CDR3 sequence is CASTAYRDSSFF. CDR3 DNA: TGTGCCAGCACCGCCTACCGGGACAGTTCTTTCTTT.

This chain uses TRBV6-1 with TRBJ2-7; 8 nucleotides match TRBD2. The CDR3 has 19 residues. The V gene end was trimmed by 0 bases and the J gene end by 4 bases; junction bases not matched to a gene: 17. CDR1 MNHNS and CDR2 SASEGT come from the germline V gene. The CDR3 is CASSEAQLAGERGLYEQYF. The CDR3 DNA reads as TGTGCCAGCAGTGAAGCGCAGCTAGCGGGTGAACGTGGGCTTTACGAGCAGTACTTC.

The chain links TRBV12-3 or TRBV12-4 to TRBJ1-2; 9 bases align to TRBD1. The V gene end was trimmed by 6 bases and the J gene end by 5 bases; junction bases not matched to a gene: 4. The CDR3 length is 13 residues. CDR3 bases: TGTGCCAGCAGAAAGACAGGGGGATATGGCTACACCTTC. Residues: CASRKTGGYGYTF.

J is TRBJ1-2 and V is TRBV2, with TRBD1 matching 8 bases. Germline trimming cut 6 bases from V and 5 bases from J; bases unmatched to any gene: 5. The CDR3 has 13 residues. CDR1 and CDR2 (germline): SNHLY, FYNNEI. CDR3 loop: CASSPDRDYGYTF. Written as DNA, the CDR3 is TGTGCCAGCAGCCCGGACAGGGATTATGGCTACACCTTC.

The chain couples TRBV27 to TRBJ2-7; a weak D match, TRBD1 (5 bases). CDR3 length equals 14 residues. CDR1 MNHEY and CDR2 SMNVEV come from the germline V gene (reference sequence). V was shortened by 6 bases and J by 4 bases, with 16 bases between the two germline ends. The CDR3 DNA reads TGTGCCAGCAGCCCCGGGCAAGGGGTTTACGAGCAGTACTTC. This encodes CASSPGQGVYEQYF.